Following are 5 T cell receptor beta chains from one sample sequenced in a study of CD8 T cells in ankylosing spondylitis. MiXCR, applied by TCRdb to the 5' RACE reads, yields one record per CDR3 protein. Among roughly 130,000 distinct CDR3 sequences listed, approximately 13% were seen once. Sequenced input: blood, either unsorted or a sorted T cell fraction (not recorded which). Receptors were obtained from a female donor with ankylosing spondylitis or in good health (not recorded which).

In this sample, this clonotype turned up many times. The genes are TRBV30 and TRBJ2-7, with D unresolved. Germline V lookup: CDR1 GTSNPN, CDR2 SVGIG (reference sequence). Trimming removed 7 bases at V and 0 bases at J, with 7 bases between. The CDR3 sequence is 11 residues long. CDR3 loop: CALTVSYEQYF. Here the CDR3 DNA reads TGTGCCTTGACGGTCTCCTACGAGCAGTACTTC.

On this clonotype itself: A much larger clonotype is one base distant, so this may be a read error. V is TRBV9 and J is TRBJ2-2; D remains ambiguous. V lost 2 bases and J 4 bases, leaving 6 bases between the germline ends. Germline assignment: CDR1 SGDLS and CDR2 YYNGEE. The CDR3 is 13 residues long. The chain's CDR3 is CASSVHLTGELFF. For the CDR3, the DNA is TGTGCCAGCAGCGTGCACCTCACCGGGGAGCTGTTTTTT.

This clonotype showed up just once. This may be a read error, as it is one base from a much larger clone. The rearrangement links TRBV9 to TRBJ2-1; no clear D gene. Germline loops: CDR1 SGDLS, CDR2 YYNGEE. V gave up 0 bases and J gave up 4 bases, with 11 bases separating them. The CDR3 contains 15 residues. CDR3 in DNA: TGTGCCAGCAGCGTAGAGATGTCCCCTTACAATGAGCAGTTCTTC. This encodes CASSVEMSPYNEQFF. The variable domain in full, completed from reference TRBV9 and TRBJ2-1, reads DSGVTQTPKHLITATGQRVTLRCSPRSGDLSVYWYQQSLDQGLQFLIQYYNGEERAKGNILERFSAQQFPDLHSELNLSSLELGDSALYFCASSVEMSPYNEQFFGPGTRLTVL.

This clonotype is a singleton in its sample. The CDR3 DNA follows: TGTGCCAGCAGGACGCCCGGCAGGGCAGGGTACGAGCAGTACTTC. Residues: CASRTPGRAGYEQYF. V and J are TRBV6-1 and TRBJ2-7; the D gene is possibly TRBD1 (5 bases). The CDR3 spans 15 residues. CDR1 and CDR2 from the germline V gene are MNHNS and SASEGT. V was pared by 6 bases and J by 4 bases, with 19 bases between.

The chain is built from TRBV28 and TRBJ2-1; D remains ambiguous. This CDR3 is 13 amino acids long. V shed 2 bases and J shed 3 bases, with 5 bases lying between them. Per the germline V gene, CDR1 is MDHEN and CDR2 is SYDVKM. CDR3 nucleotide sequence: TGTGCCAGCAGTTTACCCAACTACAATGAGCAGTTCTTC. Protein product: CASSLPNYNEQFF.